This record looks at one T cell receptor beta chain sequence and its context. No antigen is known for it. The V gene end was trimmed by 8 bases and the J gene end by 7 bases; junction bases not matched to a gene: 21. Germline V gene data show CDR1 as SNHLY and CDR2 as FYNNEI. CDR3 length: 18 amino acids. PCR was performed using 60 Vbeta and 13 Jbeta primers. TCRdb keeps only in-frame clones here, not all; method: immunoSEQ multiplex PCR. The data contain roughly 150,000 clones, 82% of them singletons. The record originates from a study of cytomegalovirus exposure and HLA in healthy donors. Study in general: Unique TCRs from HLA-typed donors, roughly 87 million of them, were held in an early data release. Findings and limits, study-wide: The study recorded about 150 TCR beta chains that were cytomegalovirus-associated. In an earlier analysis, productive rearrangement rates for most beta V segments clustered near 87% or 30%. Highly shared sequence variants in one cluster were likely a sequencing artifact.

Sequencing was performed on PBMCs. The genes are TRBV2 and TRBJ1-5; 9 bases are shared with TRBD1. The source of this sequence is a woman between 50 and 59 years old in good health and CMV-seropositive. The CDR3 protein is CASRARLGQGTVRQPQHF. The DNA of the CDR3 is TGTGCCAGCCGGGCACGCCTAGGACAGGGGACGGTGCGGCAGCCCCAGCATTTT.